This T cell receptor (beta chain) stems from a study of OX40 agonist ivuxolimab in advanced cancers. For the study at large: Patients were dosed with the agonistic anti-OX40 (CD134) antibody ivuxolimab. In this trial design, patients received ivuxolimab intravenously at 0.01 to 10 mg/kg every 2 weeks. Study results and limitations: Expanded peripheral T cell antigen specificity was not determined. Near-lowest levels of clonal expansion characterized partial responders at 0.1-3.0 mg/kg.

Note on this clone: Its target is unknown.

Germline CDR1 and CDR2: GTSNPN and SVGIG (reference sequence). The CDR3 is 14 residues long. V dropped 0 bases and J dropped 7; count of bases not matched to a gene: 1. Measured with immunoSEQ multiplex PCR; TCRdb has only the in-frame clones, and not every one. The sample includes about 52,000 clones, approximately 86% of them seen just once. The material was CD4+ or CD8+ T cells sorted from blood, obtained in a trial of the OX40 agonist ivuxolimab. The chain uses TRBV30 and TRBJ1-6; 9 bases fit TRBD1. This TCR was recovered from an adult with an advanced solid tumor such as melanoma, head and neck, liver or kidney cancer. The CDR3 protein is CAWSVGQGNSPLHF. For the CDR3, the DNA is TGTGCCTGGAGTGTGGGACAGGGAAATTCACCCCTCCACTTT.